The 10 T cell receptor beta chains below come from one sample, sequenced in a study of blood T cell repertoires in COVID-19. Measured with immunoSEQ multiplex PCR; TCRdb has only the in-frame clones, and not every one. The data contain 150,000 to 250,000 clones, around 80% of them seen just once; the ten biggest clones take up 6% to 8%. The sample comprised peripheral blood. All receptors derive from a human donor with acute or convalescent COVID-19. The donor label of this sample is uncertain.

As DNA, the CDR3 is TGTGCCAGCAAGATGGGGACAGGGGGTTCACCCCTCCACTTT. Amino acids: CASKMGTGGSPLHF. The V gene is TRBV2, the J gene TRBJ1-6; 11 bases line up with TRBD1. V was pared by 7 bases and J by 9 bases, with 5 bases of the junction left unmatched. Per the germline V gene, CDR1 is SNHLY and CDR2 is FYNNEI. The CDR3 length is 14 residues.

V is TRBV19 and J is TRBJ1-5, with TRBD1 identical over 8 bases. Germline-derived CDR1 and CDR2 are LNHDA and SQIVND (reference sequence). Losses at the gene ends were 1 base for V and 6 bases for J; bases not matched to a gene: 8. The length of the CDR3 is 16 residues. The DNA of the CDR3 is TGTGCCAGTAGTATAGTCGGCAGGGGGCTATCTCAGCCCCAGCATTTT. As protein: CASSIVGRGLSQPQHF. Supplemented by reference TRBV19 and TRBJ1-5, the full variable domain reads DGGITQSPKYLFRKEGQNVTLSCEQNLNHDAMYWYRQDPGQGLRLIYYSQIVNDFQKGDIAEGYSVSREKKESFPLTVTSAQKNPTAFYLCASSIVGRGLSQPQHFGDGTRLSIL.

The chain has TRBV28 and TRBJ2-4; weak D call: TRBD2 (7 bases). CDR1 MDHEN and CDR2 SYDVKM come from the germline V gene. The length of the CDR3 is 16 residues. V was shortened by 5 bases and J by 3 bases, with 17 bases between the two germline ends. The CDR3 protein is CASSIRVGGDKNIQYF. Written as DNA, the CDR3 is TGTGCCAGCAGTATCCGGGTAGGGGGGGACAAAAACATTCAGTACTTC.

In its sample, this clone was seen once. The chain carries TRBV28 and TRBJ2-5, with a tentative D call TRBD2 (5 bases). There are 14 residues in the CDR3. From germline, CDR1 is MDHEN and CDR2 SYDVKM. V was shortened by 8 bases and J by 1 base, with 14 bases between the two germline ends. CDR3 sequence (DNA): TGTGCCAGCTCGCGTGGAGGCCCCCAAGAGACCCAGTACTTC. Translated, it gives CASSRGGPQETQYF.

This clone was observed a single time. V usage is TRBV7-7 and J usage is TRBJ1-1; D uncertain. Germline V CDR1 and CDR2: SSHAT, FNYEAQ (reference sequence). Trimming stripped 5 bases from V and 8 bases from J, with 3 bases between. This CDR3 contains 9 residues. For the CDR3, the DNA is TGTGCCAGCAGCCCGGAAGCTTTCTTT. Translated: CASSPEAFF. Drawing the rest from reference TRBV7-7 and TRBJ1-1, the complete variable domain is GAGVSQSPRYKVTKRGQDVTLRCDPISSHATLYWYQQALGQGPEFLTYFNYEAQPDKSGLPSDRFSAERPEGSISTLTIQRTEQRDSAMYRCASSPEAFFGQGTRLTVV.

The chain couples TRBV19 to TRBJ2-1; 14 bases line up with TRBD2. Germline V gene lookup returns CDR1 LNHDA and CDR2 SQIVND (reference sequence). V lost 2 bases, J lost 9 bases, and 12 bases stayed unmatched. This CDR3 has 18 amino acids. CDR3 bases: TGTGCCAGTAGTATAAACCGAGGGACTAGCGGGAGATTGGGTGAGCAGTTCTTC. This sequence encodes CASSINRGTSGRLGEQFF.

The chain couples TRBV7-2 to TRBJ2-7, with 10 bases that match TRBD2. Unmatched junction bases numbered 6, after V lost 3 bases and J lost 7 bases. In germline, CDR1 is SGHTA, CDR2 FQGNSA. The CDR3 has 14 amino acids. This CDR3 reads CASSLGLAQREQYF. The DNA of the CDR3 is TGTGCCAGCAGCTTGGGACTAGCGCAAAGGGAGCAGTACTTC.

V and J are TRBV11-2 and TRBJ1-3, with unresolved D. This CDR3 comprises 12 residues. Germline lookup yields CDR1 SGHAT and CDR2 FQNNGV. Trimming took off 4 bases at V and 2 bases at J, with 3 bases between the two ends. The CDR3 DNA reads TGTGCCAGCAGCTCGGCTGGAAACACCATATATTTT. The encoded protein is CASSSAGNTIYF.

This clone was observed once. Other DNA sequences of this sample code for an identical CDR3. This sequence joins TRBV9 and TRBJ2-7; 10 bases are shared with TRBD2. Germline lookup yields CDR1 SGDLS and CDR2 YYNGEE. This CDR3 comprises 14 residues. J gave up 3 bases and V 2 bases, and 2 bases lay outside the gene matches. The CDR3 loop reads CASSVGLASYEQYF. The CDR3 nucleotides read TGTGCCAGCAGCGTGGGACTAGCGAGCTACGAGCAGTACTTC.

This chain uses TRBV19 with TRBJ2-5, with 7 bases identical to TRBD2. Germline trimming cut 8 bases from V and 5 bases from J; bases unmatched to any gene: 2. The CDR3 sequence is 11 residues long. Germline CDR1 is LNHDA and CDR2 is SQIVND (reference sequence). The CDR3 protein is CASAGGETQYF. CDR3 DNA: TGTGCCAGTGCCGGGGGGGAGACCCAGTACTTC.